Shown below are 28 T cell receptor beta chains from a single sample sequenced in a study of blood T cell repertoires in COVID-19. Data came from immunoSEQ multiplex PCR; TCRdb stores just in-frame clones and leaves some out. The data show some 300,000 clones, with around nine tenths seen just once and 2.5% to 3.5% held by the top ten. Sequencing used PBMCs or T cells enriched from blood (not recorded which). The receptor set was obtained from a woman in her fifties or sixties who had been exposed to COVID-19.

The table lists this clone with a count of one. This chain connects TRBV2 to TRBJ2-4; 9 nucleotides match TRBD1. Germline loops: CDR1 SNHLY, CDR2 FYNNEI. The CDR3 spans 18 residues. V lost 5 bases, J lost 0 bases, and 11 bases stayed unmatched. The CDR3 sequence: CASSLTGTGILAKNIQYF. The CDR3 bases are TGTGCCAGCAGTCTCACCGGGACAGGGATCTTAGCCAAAAACATTCAGTACTTC.

The chain uses TRBV9 and TRBJ1-1; the D is unclear. The V gene's germline CDR1 is SGDLS and CDR2 YYNGEE. V lost 2 bases, J lost 0 bases, and 8 bases lay in between. There are 14 residues in the CDR3. The CDR3 nucleotides are TGTGCCAGCAGCGTCGGAGCCATGAACACTGAAGCTTTCTTT. Translated, it gives CASSVGAMNTEAFF.

J is TRBJ2-7 and V is TRBV19; D possibly corresponds to TRBD2 (6 bases). Germline V CDR1 and CDR2: LNHDA, SQIVND (reference sequence). V was clipped by 3 bases and J by 5 bases, with 14 bases between them. CDR3 size: 14 residues. CDR3 DNA sequence: TGTGCCAGTAGTATTTCGGGCGGGGTTGACGAGCAGTACTTC. It translates to CASSISGGVDEQYF. Drawing the rest from reference TRBV19 and TRBJ2-7, the complete variable domain is DGGITQSPKYLFRKEGQNVTLSCEQNLNHDAMYWYRQDPGQGLRLIYYSQIVNDFQKGDIAEGYSVSREKKESFPLTVTSAQKNPTAFYLCASSISGGVDEQYFGPGTRLTVT.

The gene calls are TRBV6-5 and TRBJ1-2; D is unresolved. The CDR3 has 15 amino acids. Germline V CDR1 and CDR2: MNHEY, SVGAGI. Deletions cut 7 bases from V and 4 bases from J, with 19 bases between. The CDR3 here is CASTTGPGRAYGYTF. CDR3 coding DNA: TGTGCCAGCACTACTGGGCCCGGGAGGGCCTATGGCTACACCTTC.

CDR3 protein: CASSLRTSGGTGELFF. As DNA, the CDR3 is TGTGCCAGCAGCCTACGGACTAGCGGGGGCACCGGGGAGCTGTTTTTT. The J gene is TRBJ2-2, the V gene TRBV11-2, with 13 bases that match TRBD2. This CDR3 contains 16 residues. V lost 5 bases to trimming and J lost 4 bases; unmatched junction nucleotides: 4. Germline loops: CDR1 SGHAT, CDR2 FQNNGV.

The chain couples TRBV23-1 to TRBJ2-1; D is perhaps TRBD1 (5 bases). TRBV23-1 is placed among ORFs of uncertain function. The CDR3 sequence is 12 residues long. The V gene lost 0 bases and the J gene lost 14 bases, with 11 bases spanning the gap. The CDR3 spells CASSQSGQGEFF. For the CDR3, the DNA is TGCGCCAGCAGTCAATCGGGCCAGGGTGAGTTCTTC.

The V and J genes are TRBV19 and TRBJ2-2; D possibly corresponds to TRBD1 (6 bases). Germline V CDR1 and CDR2: LNHDA, SQIVND (reference sequence). This CDR3 is built from 16 residues. V lost 5 bases to trimming and J lost 1 base, with 14 bases between them. This CDR3 is CASSPQGSRNTGELFF. CDR3 DNA: TGTGCCAGTAGTCCACAGGGCTCGCGGAACACCGGGGAGCTGTTTTTT.

As for this clone: The same CDR3 can be traced to other DNA sequences in this sample. The rearrangement uses TRBV15 and TRBJ2-3; 7 positions agree with TRBD2. Per the germline V gene, CDR1 is LNHNV and CDR2 is YYDKDF (reference sequence). The CDR3 is 13 residues long. The V gene end was trimmed by 5 bases and the J gene end by 1 base; junction bases not matched to a gene: 0. In DNA form, the CDR3 reads TGTGCCACCAGCCGGGGGGGCACAGATACGCAGTATTTT. It codes for CATSRGGTDTQYF.

The CDR3 coding sequence is TGTGCCAGCAGCTCGACAGGGAATGGCAATCAGCCCCAGCATTTT. Translating it yields CASSSTGNGNQPQHF. The chain is built from TRBV7-9 and TRBJ1-5; 7 bases are a match to TRBD1. V shed 4 bases, J shed 2 bases, and the junction held 5 bases outside the gene matches. The CDR3 runs 15 residues. CDR1 is SEHNR, CDR2 FQNEAQ, per germline (reference sequence).

This sequence joins TRBV27 and TRBJ1-1, with a possible D match to TRBD1 (5 bases). The length of the CDR3 is 14 residues. Germline V CDR1 and CDR2: MNHEY, SMNVEV (reference sequence). V was pared by 5 bases and J by 4 bases, with 14 bases between. The CDR3 coding sequence is TGTGCCAGCAGTCCCCGACAGAGAGGCACTGAAGCTTTCTTT. Residues: CASSPRQRGTEAFF.

The chain links TRBV28 to TRBJ2-2; 11 bases line up with TRBD1. Unmatched junction bases numbered 5, after V lost 5 bases and J lost 6 bases. Germline V gene data show CDR1 as MDHEN and CDR2 as SYDVKM. This CDR3 has 15 amino acids. In DNA, the CDR3 is TGTGCCAGCAGTCAGGACAGGGGGCATTCCGGGGAGCTGTTTTTT. Translated: CASSQDRGHSGELFF. Combining the CDR3 with reference TRBV28 and TRBJ2-2 gives the whole variable domain DVKVTQSSRYLVKRTGEKVFLECVQDMDHENMFWYRQDPGLGLRLIYFSYDVKMKEKGDIPEGYSVSREKKERFSLILESASTNQTSMYLCASSQDRGHSGELFFGEGSRLTVL.

The CDR3 protein is CASSVGPGVTDTQYF. The DNA for the CDR3 is TGTGCCAGCAGCGTAGGTCCAGGGGTCACAGATACGCAGTATTTT. The chain has TRBV9 and TRBJ2-3, with D possibly matching TRBD1 (6 bases). V was shortened by 0 bases and J by 2 bases, with 10 bases between the two germline ends. Germline lookup yields CDR1 SGDLS and CDR2 YYNGEE. The CDR3 has 15 amino acids.

This clone has just a few counts. The genes are TRBV3-1 (or the pseudogene TRBV3-2) and TRBJ1-5; no reliable D call. The V end lost 0 bases, the J end lost 7 bases, and 13 bases lay between the germline ends. This CDR3 comprises 15 residues. Germline CDR1 is LGHDT and CDR2 is YNNKEL (reference sequence). The CDR3 sequence is CASSQEAGVRQPQHF. CDR3 nucleotide sequence: TGTGCCAGCAGCCAAGAAGCCGGGGTCAGACAGCCCCAGCATTTT.

The J gene is TRBJ2-5, the V gene TRBV4-1, with TRBD2 matching over 7 bases. The J segment lost 2 bases and the V segment lost 1 base, leaving 4 bases of the junction unmatched. Germline V gene sequence: CDR1 MGHRA, CDR2 YSYEKL. This CDR3 is built from 15 residues. This CDR3 reads CASSQVFGRQETQYF. Here the CDR3 DNA reads TGCGCCAGCAGCCAAGTCTTCGGGAGGCAAGAGACCCAGTACTTC.

This clone appeared once. The chain is built from TRBV6-1 and TRBJ2-7; D is possibly TRBD2 (5 bases). Deletions cut 3 bases from V and 3 bases from J, with 9 bases between. This CDR3 spans 13 amino acids. Germline CDR1 reads MNHNS; CDR2 reads SASEGT. The CDR3 DNA follows: TGTGCCAGCAGTGATGAGGACTTCTACGAGCAGTACTTC. This encodes CASSDEDFYEQYF.

This chain connects TRBV7-2 to TRBJ1-1, with a tentative D call TRBD1 (5 bases). The CDR3 contains 14 residues. V gave up 3 bases and J gave up 1 base, with 9 bases separating them. Germline CDR1 and CDR2: SGHTA and FQGNSA. CDR3 nucleotide sequence: TGTGCCAGCAGCTTGGGGCACAAGAACACTGAAGCTTTCTTT. Encoded protein: CASSLGHKNTEAFF.

V gene TRBV5-1 combines with J gene TRBJ2-3; 13 nucleotides align to TRBD2. The CDR3 has 15 residues. Germline CDR1 reads SGHRS; CDR2 reads YFSETQ. J gave up 9 bases and V 4 bases, and 8 bases lay outside the gene matches. As DNA, the CDR3 is TGCGCCAGCAGCGCCTCACTAGCGGGGGGGGGCACGCAGTATTTT. This encodes CASSASLAGGGTQYF.

The rearrangement joins TRBV19 to TRBJ2-1; TRBD2 matches 8 bases. In germline, CDR1 is LNHDA, CDR2 SQIVND (reference sequence). The CDR3 covers 17 residues. The trim removed 1 base at V and 1 base at J, leaving 6 bases unmatched. Here the CDR3 DNA reads TGTGCCAGTAGTATAGTAACGGGGGGGCATTCCTACAATGAGCAGTTCTTC. Translation: CASSIVTGGHSYNEQFF.

This clone was recorded once. The chain uses TRBV9 and TRBJ1-6; 10 bases agree with TRBD1. V trimming: 3 bases; J trimming: 9 bases; junction bases outside the gene matches: 3. The CDR3 is made up of 14 amino acids. In germline, CDR1 is SGDLS, CDR2 YYNGEE. CDR3 sequence reads: CASSAGTGASPLHF. The CDR3 DNA reads as TGTGCCAGCAGCGCCGGGACAGGGGCTTCACCCCTCCACTTT.

The V gene is TRBV2, the J gene TRBJ1-2; D remains ambiguous. The CDR3 sequence is 15 residues long. Germline CDR1 reads SNHLY; CDR2 reads FYNNEI. V lost 4 bases and J lost 1, with 13 bases in between. The CDR3 DNA reads as TGTGCCAGCAGTGTGGCCCTCGGAGGTAACTATGGCTACACCTTC. Amino acids: CASSVALGGNYGYTF. Together with reference TRBV2 and TRBJ1-2, the CDR3 gives the full variable domain: EPEVTQTPSHQVTQMGQEVILRCVPISNHLYFYWYRQILGQKVEFLVSFYNNEISEKSEIFDDQFSVERPDGSNFTLKIRSTKLEDSAMYFCASSVALGGNYGYTFGSGTRLTVV.

The chain links TRBV7-9 to TRBJ2-7; weak D call: TRBD2 (6 bases). The V end was cut by 0 bases, the J end by 6 bases, with 18 bases between. Germline CDR1 is SEHNR and CDR2 is FQNEAQ (reference sequence). This CDR3 spans 16 amino acids. The CDR3 reads CASSLASGTHVAEQYF. The CDR3 region has the DNA TGTGCCAGCAGCTTAGCTTCCGGGACTCACGTGGCCGAGCAGTACTTC.

The chain links TRBV7-2 to TRBJ1-5; the D gene is possibly TRBD1 (6 bases). This CDR3 has 15 residues. Trimming stripped 3 bases from V and 3 bases from J, with 12 bases between. Germline lookup yields CDR1 SGHTA and CDR2 FQGNSA. The CDR3 spells CASSFDRLYNQPQHF. CDR3 DNA: TGTGCCAGCAGCTTTGACAGGCTATACAATCAGCCCCAGCATTTT.

CDR3 loop: CASSQGTSNQPQHF. The CDR3 DNA is TGTGCCAGCTCCCAGGGGACTAGCAATCAGCCCCAGCATTTT. This chain connects TRBV7-8 to TRBJ1-5; the D gene is possibly TRBD1 (6 bases). Germline lookup yields CDR1 SGHVS and CDR2 FQNEAQ. CDR3 length: 14 amino acids. Between the trimmed V and J ends, which lost 8 bases and 0 bases, there was a span of 11 bases.

Turning to this clone: The identical CDR3 is also encoded by other nucleotide sequences in the sample. The chain is built from TRBV4-1 and TRBJ2-1, with 8 bases matching TRBD2. There are 15 residues in the CDR3. CDR1 and CDR2 (germline): MGHRA, YSYEKL. With V trimmed by 5 bases and J by 4 bases, 7 bases remained unmatched. The CDR3: CASSERGGGYNEQFF. Here the CDR3 DNA reads TGCGCCAGCAGCGAACGGGGGGGCGGGTACAATGAGCAGTTCTTC.

This chain links TRBV7-2 with TRBJ2-2; 9 bases line up with TRBD1. V was pared by 2 bases and J by 7 bases, with 5 bases of the junction left unmatched. Per the germline V gene, CDR1 is SGHTA and CDR2 is FQGNSA. The CDR3 contains 15 residues. The CDR3 region has the DNA TGTGCCAGCAGCTTAACAGGGGGCGAATACGGGGAGCTGTTTTTT. Translated: CASSLTGGEYGELFF.

The chain couples TRBV19 to TRBJ1-6; no definite D call. Deletions cut 8 bases from V and 7 bases from J, with 9 bases between. Per the germline V gene, CDR1 is LNHDA and CDR2 is SQIVND (reference sequence). CDR3 length: 12 residues. In nucleotides, the CDR3 is TGTGCCAGTGGCCCGCACAATTCACCCCTCCACTTT. This translates into CASGPHNSPLHF. The whole variable domain, filled in from reference TRBV19 and TRBJ1-6, reads DGGITQSPKYLFRKEGQNVTLSCEQNLNHDAMYWYRQDPGQGLRLIYYSQIVNDFQKGDIAEGYSVSREKKESFPLTVTSAQKNPTAFYLCASGPHNSPLHFGNGTRLTVT.

The V call is TRBV10-3, the J call TRBJ1-4; 7 bases agree with TRBD1. The CDR3 has 14 residues. The V and J ends lost 6 bases and 5 bases, in that order; junction bases with no gene match: 6. Germline CDR1 reads ENHRY; CDR2 reads SYGVKD. This CDR3 is CAISEGQTNEKLFF. The CDR3 DNA reads TGTGCCATCAGCGAGGGACAGACCAATGAAAAACTGTTTTTT.

This clone was picked up one time. The chain links TRBV3-1 (or the pseudogene TRBV3-2) to TRBJ1-1; a possible D gene is TRBD1 (5 bases). This CDR3 spans 16 amino acids. In germline, CDR1 is LGHDT, CDR2 YNNKEL (reference sequence). The V gene lost 1 base and the J gene lost 1 base, with 13 bases spanning the gap. The CDR3 bases are TGTGCCAGCAGCCAAGCGGGGGTGTGGGAGAACACTGAAGCTTTCTTT. It is translated as CASSQAGVWENTEAFF.